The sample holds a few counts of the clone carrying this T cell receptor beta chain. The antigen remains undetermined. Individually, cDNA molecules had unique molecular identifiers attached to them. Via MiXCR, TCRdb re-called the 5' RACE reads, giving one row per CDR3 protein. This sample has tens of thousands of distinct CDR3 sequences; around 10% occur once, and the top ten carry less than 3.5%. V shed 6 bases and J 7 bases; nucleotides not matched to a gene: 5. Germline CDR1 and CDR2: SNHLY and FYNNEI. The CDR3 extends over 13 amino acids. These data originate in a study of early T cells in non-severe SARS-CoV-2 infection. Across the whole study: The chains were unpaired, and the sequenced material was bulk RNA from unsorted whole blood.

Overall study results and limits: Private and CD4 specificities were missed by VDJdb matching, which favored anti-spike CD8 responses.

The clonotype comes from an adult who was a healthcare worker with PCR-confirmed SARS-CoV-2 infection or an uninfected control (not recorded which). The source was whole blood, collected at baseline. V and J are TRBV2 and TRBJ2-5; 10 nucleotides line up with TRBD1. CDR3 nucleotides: TGTGCCAGCAGAGACAGGGGGCTTGGGACCCAGTACTTC. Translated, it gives CASRDRGLGTQYF.